The 3 T cell receptor beta chains below all came from one sample that was sequenced in a study of vaccination and CD4 T cells after COVID-19 (dated by TCRdb to 2022 to 2024). The sample's treatment or condition label is to be understood as: approximately nine-day PBMC culture with coronavirus spike peptide pools or control peptides (ViraFEST assay). No antigens are known for them. Libraries were constructed by PCR. The sequencer listed for this sample is Illumina iSeq 100. DNA from cultured CD4+ T cells underwent TCR sequencing with the Oncomine TCR Beta short-read assay at the Johns Hopkins FTIC core. In TCRdb, the public reads were trimmed at Q25 with fastp and aligned with MiXCR, with productive beta chains retained. Here each entry gathers all rows of one CDR3 protein and keeps the most common genes and DNA. Within this sample are over 20,000 distinct CDR3 sequences, with 48% of them counted one time only. The ten largest clones add up to around 5% of the sample.

Sequencing was performed on CD4+ T cells from blood, cultured in vitro. The receptors shown here come from a human donor who had recovered from COVID-19.

The rearrangement joins TRBV5-5 to TRBJ1-5, with no clear D. Trimming removed 4 bases from V and 5 bases from J, with 10 bases in between. This CDR3 comprises 13 residues. Germline V lookup: CDR1 SGHKS, CDR2 YYEKEE (reference sequence). The CDR3 region is CASSRSGDQPQHF. The CDR3 DNA sequence: TGTGCCAGCAGCCGCAGCGGTGATCAGCCCCAGCATTTT. Combining the CDR3 with reference TRBV5-5 and TRBJ1-5 gives the whole variable domain DAGVTQSPTHLIKTRGQQVTLRCSPISGHKSVSWYQQVLGQGPQFIFQYYEKEERGRGNFPDRFSARQFPNYSSELNVNALLLGDSALYLCASSRSGDQPQHFGDGTRLSIL.

The chain uses TRBV20-1 and TRBJ1-5; D uncertain. Trimming shortened V by 0 bases and J by 4 bases, and 25 bases separated the two germline ends. Germline V gene data show CDR1 as DFQATT and CDR2 as SNEGSKA (reference sequence). This CDR3 contains 19 residues. In DNA, the CDR3 is TGCAGTGCTAGAGATGGAGGAGCCGGACGGGGATTGGCGAATCAGCCCCAGCATTTT. Residues: CSARDGGAGRGLANQPQHF.

This clonotype was observed a handful of times. The V call is TRBV12-3 or TRBV12-4, the J call TRBJ1-5; 7 bases match TRBD1. Germline trimming cut 5 bases from V and 5 bases from J; bases unmatched to any gene: 3. CDR3 length equals 13 residues. Written as DNA, the CDR3 is TGTGCCAGCAGTGGGACAGACGATCAGCCCCAGCATTTT. Its protein is CASSGTDDQPQHF.